The present entry profiles one T cell receptor (beta chain) with its context. The data are from a study of technical replicates of blood from a few donors. Measured with immunoSEQ multiplex PCR; TCRdb has only the in-frame clones, and not every one. Counted here are about 100,000 clones, 85% to 95% occurring once; the ten biggest clones make up roughly 0.33%. The ends were cut back, 4 bases at V and 5 bases at J, with 9 bases in the middle. Germline-derived CDR1 and CDR2 are SQVTM and ANQGSEA. This CDR3 comprises 12 residues. The V and J genes are TRBV29-1 and TRBJ1-5; D possibly corresponds to TRBD1 (5 bases). The sequence derives from a human donor in good health. The sequenced sample was T cells isolated from PBMCs. This chain's CDR3 is CSVGGGHQPQHF. CDR3 coding DNA: TGCAGCGTTGGCGGGGGTCATCAGCCCCAGCATTTT.